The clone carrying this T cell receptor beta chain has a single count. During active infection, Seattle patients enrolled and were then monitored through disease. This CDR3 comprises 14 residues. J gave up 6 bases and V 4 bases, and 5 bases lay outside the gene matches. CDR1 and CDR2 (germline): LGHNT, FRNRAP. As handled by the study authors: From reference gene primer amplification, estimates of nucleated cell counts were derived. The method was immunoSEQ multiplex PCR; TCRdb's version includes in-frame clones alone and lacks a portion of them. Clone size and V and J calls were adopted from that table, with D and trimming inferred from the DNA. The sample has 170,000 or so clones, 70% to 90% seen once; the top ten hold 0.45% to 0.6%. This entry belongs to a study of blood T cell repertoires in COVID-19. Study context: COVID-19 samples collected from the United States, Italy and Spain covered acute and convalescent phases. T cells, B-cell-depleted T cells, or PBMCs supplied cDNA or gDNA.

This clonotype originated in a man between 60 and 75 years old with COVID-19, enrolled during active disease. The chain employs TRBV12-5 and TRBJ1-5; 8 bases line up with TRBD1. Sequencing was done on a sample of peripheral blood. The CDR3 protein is CASGSGGLGQPQHF. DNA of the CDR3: TGTGCTAGTGGTTCAGGGGGCTTGGGTCAGCCCCAGCATTTT.